This record covers a single TCR beta chain. In the original analysis: Reference gene primer amplification yielded estimated nucleated cell counts. The assay was immunoSEQ multiplex PCR, and TCRdb's table has in-frame clones only and misses some. Clonal size and the V and J genes are those of that table, whereas D and trimming came from the DNA. The table lists about 51,000 clones, approximately 90% of them singletons. Germline lookup yields CDR1 KGHSH and CDR2 LQKENI. This CDR3 comprises 14 residues. Trimming pared 3 bases from V and 0 bases from J, leaving 5 bases between. The entry originates in a study of blood T cell repertoires in COVID-19. Study context: Sources were T cells, B-cell-depleted T cells, or PBMCs; the material itself was cDNA or gDNA.

This TCR came from a man aged 50-59 years with acute or convalescent COVID-19. The chain employs TRBV18 and TRBJ1-4, with D unresolved. Sample: peripheral blood. The CDR3 spells CASSPGATNEKLFF. The CDR3 nucleotides are TGTGCCAGCTCACCCGGGGCAACTAATGAAAAACTGTTTTTT.